A selection of T cell receptor beta chains follows, all from one sample in a study of blood T cell repertoires in COVID-19. Sequenced by immunoSEQ multiplex PCR; TCRdb stores in-frame clones only, minus some. Counted here are about 180,000 clones, 79% occurring once; the ten biggest clones make up approximately 7.7%. Source material: peripheral blood. These receptors were collected from a woman between 55 and 75 years old with COVID-19, enrolled during active disease. Both conserved end residues are part of each CDR3. D genes are given only for firm matches. For some rows the clone size is stated as once, few or many, or as a class when expanded; others skip it.

>TRBV2|TRBJ1-1|NA|NA
TGTGCCAGCACCCCGATAGGGGCGAACACTGAAGCTTTCTTT
CASTPIGANTEAFF
>TRBV5-1|TRBJ1-5|NA|NA
TGCGCCAGCAGCTTGGGATCTCCGGGTACGGCAAGTCAGCCCCAGCATTTT
CASSLGSPGTASQPQHF
>TRBV23-1|TRBJ2-4|NA|NA
TGCGCCAGCAGGGAACAGGGTTCCAAAAACATTCAGTACTTC
CASREQGSKNIQYF
>TRBV6-5|TRBJ1-2|TRBD1|NA
TGTGCCAGCAGCGGGACAGGAAACTATGGCTACACCTTC
CASSGTGNYGYTF
>TRBV11-1|TRBJ2-2|NA|NA
TGTGCCAGCAGCTTAGCGGGAGCCGGGGAGCTGTTTTTT
CASSLAGAGELFF
>TRBV5-1|TRBJ2-5|TRBD1|NA
TGCGCCAGCAGCTTGGGGGCAGGGGGCGACCAAGAGACCCAGTACTTC
CASSLGAGGDQETQYF
>TRBV2|TRBJ2-1|TRBD1|NA
TGTGCCAGCAGCCAGGGGACAGGGGGCTACAATGAGCAGTTCTTC
CASSQGTGGYNEQFF
>TRBV19|TRBJ1-1|NA|NA
TGTGCCAGTAGTAAACCAAGCGGGCGGACTGAAGCTTTCTTT
CASSKPSGRTEAFF
>TRBV4-1|TRBJ1-6|TRBD1|NA
TGCGCCAGCAGCCTCCTTCGGGGGACAGATAATTCACCCCTCCACTTT
CASSLLRGTDNSPLHF
>TRBV5-1|TRBJ1-1|TRBD1|NA
TGCGCCAGCAGCTTGACAGGGGGCGCGGGTAACACTGAAGCTTTCTTT
CASSLTGGAGNTEAFF
>TRBV12-5|TRBJ2-1|TRBD2|NA
TGTGCTAGTGCCCGGGGGGGCAATGAGCAGTTCTTC
CASARGGNEQFF
>TRBV25-1|TRBJ1-2|NA|NA
TGTGCCAGCAGTGAAGTCGGCCAGGTGATTTGGTCTGGCTACACCTTC
CASSEVGQVIWSGYTF
>TRBV7-6|TRBJ2-7|TRBD2|NA
TGTGCCAGCAGCTTAAGTAGCGGGGGACCGGGATGGCAGTACTTC
CASSLSSGGPGWQYF
>TRBV27|TRBJ1-5|NA|NA
TGTGCCAGCAGTTCCTCCGGACTGGGATCGGCCCAGCATTTT
CASSSSGLGSAQHF
>TRBV19|TRBJ1-5|TRBD1|few
TGTGCCAGTAGTACCCACCGGGACAGGGGGATCCAGCCCCAGCATTTT
CASSTHRDRGIQPQHF
>TRBV19|TRBJ2-4|TRBD2|NA
TGTGCCAGTCAACTAGCGGGAGGCAACATTCAGTACTTC
CASQLAGGNIQYF
>TRBV5-1|TRBJ2-2|TRBD2|few
TGCGCCAGCAGCCCACTAGCGGGGGGAAACACCGGGGAGCTGTTTTTT
CASSPLAGGNTGELFF
>TRBV6-2/TRBV6-3|TRBJ2-1|TRBD2|few
TGTGCCAGCAGTTACAGAAAAGGGCTCGGGACTAGCGGATACAATGAGCAGTTCTTC
CASSYRKGLGTSGYNEQFF
>TRBV11-2|TRBJ2-2|TRBD2|NA
TGTGCCAGCAGCCTAGGCCCCGGGACTAGGAACACCGGGGAGCTGTTTTTT
CASSLGPGTRNTGELFF
>TRBV5-1|TRBJ2-3|TRBD2|NA
TGCGCCAGCAGCTTGGGGGGGACTACTTCGGGCACAGATACGCAGTATTTT
CASSLGGTTSGTDTQYF
>TRBV14|TRBJ2-5|TRBD2|NA
TGTGCCAGCAGCCAAGGCCTACGTTGGTTAGCGGGAGAGGAGACCCAGTACTTC
CASSQGLRWLAGEETQYF
>TRBV28|TRBJ1-2|TRBD1|NA
TGTGCCAGCAGCCCGGTAGCAGGGACAGCAAGATATTATGGCTACACCTTC
CASSPVAGTARYYGYTF
>TRBV5-6|TRBJ2-2|TRBD2|NA
TGTGCCAGCGCTAAACCGGGACTAGCGGGAGGGCACGGGGAGCTGTTTTTT
CASAKPGLAGGHGELFF
>TRBV7-9|TRBJ2-1|TRBD2|NA
TGTGCCAGCAGCATGGAACTAGCGGGGGGCCACAATGAGCAGTTCTTC
CASSMELAGGHNEQFF
>TRBV11-2|TRBJ2-3|NA|once
TGTGCCAGCAGCCGCATGGGGGGAGCGACAGATACGCAGTATTTT
CASSRMGGATDTQYF
>TRBV7-3|TRBJ1-5|NA|NA
TGTGCCAGCAGCTTATCCACCGGGGGGGCAGTTCATCAGCCCCAGCATTTT
CASSLSTGGAVHQPQHF
>TRBV29-1|TRBJ1-2|NA|NA
TGCAGCGTTGCATCAGGGGTTTACTATGGCTACACCTTC
CSVASGVYYGYTF
>TRBV20-1|TRBJ1-5|NA|NA
TGCAGTGCTAGTGGTCAAATTAGCAATCAGCCCCAGCATTTT
CSASGQISNQPQHF
>TRBV3-1/TRBV3-2|TRBJ2-3|NA|NA
TGTGCCAGCAGCTTACCAAGCGCAGATACGCAGTATTTT
CASSLPSADTQYF
>TRBV28|TRBJ1-5|TRBD1|NA
TGTGCCAGCAGCCGATGGGGACAGGGGGGCAATCAGCCCCAGCATTTT
CASSRWGQGGNQPQHF
>TRBV3-1/TRBV3-2|TRBJ2-1|TRBD1|NA
TGTGCCAGCAGCCTTAACAGGGGATTCTCCTACAATGAGCAGTTCTTC
CASSLNRGFSYNEQFF
>TRBV19|TRBJ2-1|TRBD2|NA
TGTGCCAGTAGTATCGAAGCGGGGCTATACAATGAGCAGTTCTTC
CASSIEAGLYNEQFF
>TRBV28|TRBJ1-6|TRBD1|NA
TGTGCCAGCAGTACGCGGACAGGGGGTAAGTCACCCCTCCACTTT
CASSTRTGGKSPLHF
>TRBV19|TRBJ2-7|TRBD1|NA
TGTGCCACGGGGACAGGGGGAGGCTACGAGCAGTACTTC
CATGTGGGYEQYF
>TRBV5-4|TRBJ2-6|TRBD1|few
TGTGCCAGCAGCCCATTGTGGGCACAGGGGGCGACTGGGGCCAACGTCCTGACTTTC
CASSPLWAQGATGANVLTF
>TRBV5-8|TRBJ2-5|NA|NA
TGTGCCAGCAGCCCTGCAGGCGGGATCCCGCCGACCCAGTACTTC
CASSPAGGIPPTQYF
>TRBV9|TRBJ1-2|NA|NA
TGTGCCAGCAGCTCTCAAGGGGACACGTATGGCTACACCTTC
CASSSQGDTYGYTF
>TRBV5-1|TRBJ2-7|NA|NA
TGCGCCAGCAGCCCTACAGGGTTGGATCTCTACGAGCAGTACTTC
CASSPTGLDLYEQYF
>TRBV2|TRBJ2-1|TRBD2|NA
TGTGCCAGCCACAGACTAGCGGGGGGCCATGAGCAGTTCTTC
CASHRLAGGHEQFF
>TRBV11-1|TRBJ2-2|TRBD2|NA
TGTGCCAGCAGCTTGCTAGCGGGGGCGAACACCGGGGAGCTGTTTTTT
CASSLLAGANTGELFF
>TRBV5-1|TRBJ1-1|TRBD1|NA
TGCGCCAGCAGCCCACCGGGACAGGGGAGTACTGAAGCTTTCTTT
CASSPPGQGSTEAFF
>TRBV6-1|TRBJ2-2|TRBD2|NA
TGTGCCAGCAGTGAAGGGGGGGGGAGGGTAGGCACCGGGGAGCTGTTTTTT
CASSEGGGRVGTGELFF
>TRBV14|TRBJ1-6|NA|NA
TGTGCCAGCAGCCAAGGAGGAATGCGAAATTCACCCCTCCACTTT
CASSQGGMRNSPLHF
>TRBV5-4|TRBJ2-1|NA|NA
TGTGCCAGCAGCCCCCCCTTGAGAGAGCAGCAGTTCTTC
CASSPPLREQQFF
>TRBV19|TRBJ1-5|NA|few
TGTGCCAGTAGTATAGAGTTAGCCCTTCGAGGCAATCAGCCCCAGCATTTT
CASSIELALRGNQPQHF
>TRBV5-1|TRBJ2-5|TRBD1|once
TGCGCCAGCAGATCGGGCCCTACAGGGGATGAGACCCAGTACTTC
CASRSGPTGDETQYF
>TRBV3-1/TRBV3-2|TRBJ1-5|TRBD1|NA
TGTGCCAGCAGCCCTGACAGGGGGAATCAGCCCCAGCATTTT
CASSPDRGNQPQHF